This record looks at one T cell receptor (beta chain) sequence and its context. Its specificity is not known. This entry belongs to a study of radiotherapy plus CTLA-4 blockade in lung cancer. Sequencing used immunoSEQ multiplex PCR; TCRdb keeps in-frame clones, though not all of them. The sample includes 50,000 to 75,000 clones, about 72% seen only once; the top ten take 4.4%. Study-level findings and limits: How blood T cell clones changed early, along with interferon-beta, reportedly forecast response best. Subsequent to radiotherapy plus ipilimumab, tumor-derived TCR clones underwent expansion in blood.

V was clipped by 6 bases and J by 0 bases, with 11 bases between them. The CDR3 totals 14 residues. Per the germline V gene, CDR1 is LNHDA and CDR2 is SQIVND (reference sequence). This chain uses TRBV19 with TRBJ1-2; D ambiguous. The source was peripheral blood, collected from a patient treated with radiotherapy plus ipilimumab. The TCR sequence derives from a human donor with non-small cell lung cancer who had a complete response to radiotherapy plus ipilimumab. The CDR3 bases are TGTGCCAGTAGCGACCGAAAAGCTAACTATGGCTACACCTTC. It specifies CASSDRKANYGYTF. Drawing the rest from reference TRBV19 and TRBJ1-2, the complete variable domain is DGGITQSPKYLFRKEGQNVTLSCEQNLNHDAMYWYRQDPGQGLRLIYYSQIVNDFQKGDIAEGYSVSREKKESFPLTVTSAQKNPTAFYLCASSDRKANYGYTFGSGTRLTVV.